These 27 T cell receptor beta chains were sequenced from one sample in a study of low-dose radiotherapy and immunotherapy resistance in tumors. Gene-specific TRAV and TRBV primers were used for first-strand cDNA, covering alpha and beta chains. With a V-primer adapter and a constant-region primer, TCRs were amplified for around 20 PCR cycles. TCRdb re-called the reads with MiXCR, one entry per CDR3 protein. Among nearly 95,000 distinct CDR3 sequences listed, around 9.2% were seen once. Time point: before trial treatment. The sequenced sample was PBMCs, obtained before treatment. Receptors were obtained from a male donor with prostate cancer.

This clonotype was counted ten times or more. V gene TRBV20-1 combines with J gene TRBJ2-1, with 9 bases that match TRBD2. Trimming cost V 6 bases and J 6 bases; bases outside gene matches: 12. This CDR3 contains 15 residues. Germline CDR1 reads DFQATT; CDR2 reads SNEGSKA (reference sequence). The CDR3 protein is CSAAGASGDPNEQFF. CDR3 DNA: TGCAGTGCCGCAGGAGCTAGCGGGGACCCCAATGAGCAGTTCTTC.

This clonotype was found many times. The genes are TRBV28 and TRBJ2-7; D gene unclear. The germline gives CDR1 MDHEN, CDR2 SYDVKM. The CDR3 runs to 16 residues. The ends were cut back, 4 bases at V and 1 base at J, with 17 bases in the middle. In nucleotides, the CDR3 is TGTGCCAGCAGTTCACCTATTACGCCCGATTCCTACGAGCAGTACTTC. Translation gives CASSSPITPDSYEQYF.

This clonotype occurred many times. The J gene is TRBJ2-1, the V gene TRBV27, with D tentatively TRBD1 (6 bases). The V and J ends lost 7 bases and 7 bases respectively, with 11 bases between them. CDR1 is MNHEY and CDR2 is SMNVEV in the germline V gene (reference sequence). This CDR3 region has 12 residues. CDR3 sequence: CASNGQRNEQFF. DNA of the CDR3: TGTGCCAGCAACGGACAGAGAAATGAGCAGTTCTTC.

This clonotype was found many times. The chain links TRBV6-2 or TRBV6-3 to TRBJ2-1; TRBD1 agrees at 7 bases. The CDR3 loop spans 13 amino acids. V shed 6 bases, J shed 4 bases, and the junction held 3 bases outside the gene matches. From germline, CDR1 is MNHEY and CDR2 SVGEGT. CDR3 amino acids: CASRRGQYNEQFF. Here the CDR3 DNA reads TGTGCCAGCAGAAGGGGACAGTACAATGAGCAGTTCTTC.

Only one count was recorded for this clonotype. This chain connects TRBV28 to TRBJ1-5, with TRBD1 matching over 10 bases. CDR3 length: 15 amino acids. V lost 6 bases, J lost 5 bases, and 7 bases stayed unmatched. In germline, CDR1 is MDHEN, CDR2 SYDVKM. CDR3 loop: CASSYPGTGDQPQHF. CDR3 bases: TGTGCCAGCAGCTACCCCGGGACAGGGGATCAGCCCCAGCATTTT.

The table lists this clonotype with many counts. In DNA form, the CDR3 reads TGTGCCAGTTCGGGACAGGGGAACACCGGGGAGCTGTTTTTT. This sequence encodes CASSGQGNTGELFF. The rearrangement joins TRBV19 to TRBJ2-2; 9 bases match TRBD1. Germline-derived CDR1 and CDR2 are LNHDA and SQIVND (reference sequence). The V and J ends lost 8 bases and 1 base, in that order; junction bases with no gene match: 2. The CDR3 is 14 residues long.

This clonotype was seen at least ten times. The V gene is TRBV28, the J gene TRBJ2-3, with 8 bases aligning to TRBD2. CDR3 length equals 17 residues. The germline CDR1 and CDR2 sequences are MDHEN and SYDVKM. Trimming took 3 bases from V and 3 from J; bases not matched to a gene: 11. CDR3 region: CASSLGLPGRATDTQYF. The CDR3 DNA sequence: TGTGCCAGCAGTTTGGGGCTGCCCGGGAGGGCAACAGATACGCAGTATTTT.

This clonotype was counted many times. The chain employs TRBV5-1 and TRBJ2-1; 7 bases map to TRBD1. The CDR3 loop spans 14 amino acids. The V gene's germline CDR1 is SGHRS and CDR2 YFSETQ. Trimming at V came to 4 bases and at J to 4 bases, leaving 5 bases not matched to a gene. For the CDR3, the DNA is TGCGCCAGCAGCGAACAGGGGCCATACAATGAGCAGTTCTTC. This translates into CASSEQGPYNEQFF. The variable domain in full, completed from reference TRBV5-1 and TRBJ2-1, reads KAGVTQTPRYLIKTRGQQVTLSCSPISGHRSVSWYQQTPGQGLQFLFEYFSETQRNKGNFPGRFSGRQFSNSRSEMNVSTLELGDSALYLCASSEQGPYNEQFFGPGTRLTVL.

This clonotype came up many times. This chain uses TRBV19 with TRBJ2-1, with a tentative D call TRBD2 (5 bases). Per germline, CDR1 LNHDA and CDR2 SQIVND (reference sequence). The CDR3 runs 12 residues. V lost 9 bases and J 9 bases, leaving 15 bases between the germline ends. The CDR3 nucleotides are TGTGCCAGAATGGAGGCCCTGGTTGAGCAGTTCTTC. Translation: CARMEALVEQFF.

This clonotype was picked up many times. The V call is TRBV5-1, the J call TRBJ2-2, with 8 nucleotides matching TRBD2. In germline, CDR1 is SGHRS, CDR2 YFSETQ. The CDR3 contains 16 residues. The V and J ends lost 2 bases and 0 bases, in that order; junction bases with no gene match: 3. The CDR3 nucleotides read TGCGCCAGCAGCTTTACTAGCGGAGCGAACACCGGGGAGCTGTTTTTT. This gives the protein CASSFTSGANTGELFF.

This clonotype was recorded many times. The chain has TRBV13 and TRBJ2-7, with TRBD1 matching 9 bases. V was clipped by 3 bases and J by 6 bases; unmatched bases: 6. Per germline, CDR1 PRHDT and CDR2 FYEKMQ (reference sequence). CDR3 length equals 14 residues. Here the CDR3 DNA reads TGTGCCAGCAGCTTTGGACAGGGGCTATTCGAGCAGTACTTC. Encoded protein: CASSFGQGLFEQYF.

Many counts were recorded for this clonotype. The CDR3 loop is CASSLGSGIEQFF. The CDR3 region has the DNA TGTGCCAGCAGCTTAGGGAGCGGGATTGAGCAGTTCTTC. The chain couples TRBV7-6 to TRBJ2-1, with 7 bases matching TRBD2. CDR1 SGHVS and CDR2 FNYEAQ come from the germline V gene. The V and J ends lost 1 base and 9 bases, in that order; junction bases with no gene match: 3. This CDR3 comprises 13 residues.

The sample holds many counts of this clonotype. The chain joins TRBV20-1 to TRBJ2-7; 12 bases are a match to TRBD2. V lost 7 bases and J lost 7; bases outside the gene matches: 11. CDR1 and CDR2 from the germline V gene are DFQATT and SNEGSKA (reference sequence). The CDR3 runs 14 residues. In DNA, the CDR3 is TGCAGTGTGGGGCGGGGGACTAGCGGGTCAGAGCAGTACTTC. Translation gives CSVGRGTSGSEQYF.

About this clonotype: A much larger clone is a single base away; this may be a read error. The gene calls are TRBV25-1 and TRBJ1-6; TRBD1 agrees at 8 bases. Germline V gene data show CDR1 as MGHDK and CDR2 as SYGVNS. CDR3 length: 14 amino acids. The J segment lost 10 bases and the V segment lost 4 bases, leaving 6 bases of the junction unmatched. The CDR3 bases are TGTGCCAGCAGTGCCCAGGGGGCAGGGTCACCCCTCCACTTT. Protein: CASSAQGAGSPLHF.

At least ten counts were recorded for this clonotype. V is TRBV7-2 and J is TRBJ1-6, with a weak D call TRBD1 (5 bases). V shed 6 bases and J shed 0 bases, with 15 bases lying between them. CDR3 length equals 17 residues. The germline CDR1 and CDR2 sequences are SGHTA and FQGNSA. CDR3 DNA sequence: TGTGCCAGCAGGTCTTTACAGGATAGCTCCTATAATTCACCCCTCCACTTT. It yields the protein CASRSLQDSSYNSPLHF.

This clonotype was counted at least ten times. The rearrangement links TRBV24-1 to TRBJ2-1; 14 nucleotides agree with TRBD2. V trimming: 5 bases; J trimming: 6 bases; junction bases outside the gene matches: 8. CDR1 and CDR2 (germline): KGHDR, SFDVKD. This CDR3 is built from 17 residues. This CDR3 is CATSAGTSGSLGNEQFF. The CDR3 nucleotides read TGTGCCACCAGTGCCGGGACTAGCGGGAGTTTGGGCAATGAGCAGTTCTTC.

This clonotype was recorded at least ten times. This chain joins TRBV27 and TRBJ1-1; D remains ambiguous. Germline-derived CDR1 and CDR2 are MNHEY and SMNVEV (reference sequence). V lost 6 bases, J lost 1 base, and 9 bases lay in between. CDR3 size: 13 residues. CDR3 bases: TGTGCCAGCAGATGGACGGAGAACACTGAAGCTTTCTTT. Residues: CASRWTENTEAFF.

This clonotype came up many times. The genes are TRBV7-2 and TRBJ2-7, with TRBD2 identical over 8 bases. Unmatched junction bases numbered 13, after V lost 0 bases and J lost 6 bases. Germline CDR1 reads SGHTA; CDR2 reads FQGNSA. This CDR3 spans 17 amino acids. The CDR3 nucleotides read TGTGCCAGCAGCTTAGCACCGAGGAGGACTAGCTGGCGCGAGCAGTACTTC. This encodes CASSLAPRRTSWREQYF. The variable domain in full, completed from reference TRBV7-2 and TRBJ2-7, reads GAGVSQSPSNKVTEKGKDVELRCDPISGHTALYWYRQSLGQGLEFLIYFQGNSAPDKSGLPSDRFSAERTGGSVSTLTIQRTQQEDSAVYLCASSLAPRRTSWREQYFGPGTRLTVT.

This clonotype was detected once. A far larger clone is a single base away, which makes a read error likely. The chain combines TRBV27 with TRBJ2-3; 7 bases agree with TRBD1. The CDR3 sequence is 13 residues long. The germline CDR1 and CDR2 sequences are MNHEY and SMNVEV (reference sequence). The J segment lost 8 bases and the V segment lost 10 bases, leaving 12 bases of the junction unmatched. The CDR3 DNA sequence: TGTGCCACCCGACGCACAGGGGTCGGTACGCAGTATTTT. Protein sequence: CATRRTGVGTQYF.

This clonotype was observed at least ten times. Written as DNA, the CDR3 is TGCAGCGTTGAAAGAATTGGGGGAACCTACGAGCAGTACTTC. Protein sequence: CSVERIGGTYEQYF. The V and J genes are TRBV29-1 and TRBJ2-7, with D perhaps matching TRBD1 or TRBD2 (5 bases each). Germline loops: CDR1 SQVTM, CDR2 ANQGSEA. This CDR3 is built from 14 residues. V shed 2 bases and J shed 2 bases, with 13 bases lying between them.

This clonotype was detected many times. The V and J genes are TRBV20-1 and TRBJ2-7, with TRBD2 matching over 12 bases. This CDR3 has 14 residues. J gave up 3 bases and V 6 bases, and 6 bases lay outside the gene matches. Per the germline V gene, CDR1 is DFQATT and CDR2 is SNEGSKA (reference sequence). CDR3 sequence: CSAPQLAGGYEQYF. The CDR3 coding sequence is TGCAGTGCGCCGCAACTAGCGGGAGGCTACGAGCAGTACTTC.

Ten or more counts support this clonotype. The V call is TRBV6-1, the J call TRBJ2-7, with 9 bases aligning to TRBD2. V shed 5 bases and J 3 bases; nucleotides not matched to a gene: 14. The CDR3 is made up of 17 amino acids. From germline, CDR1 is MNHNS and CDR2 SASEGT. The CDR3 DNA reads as TGTGCCAGCAGTCGGGCGGGAGGGTCCTCCTCCTTCTACGAGCAGTACTTC. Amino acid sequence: CASSRAGGSSSFYEQYF.

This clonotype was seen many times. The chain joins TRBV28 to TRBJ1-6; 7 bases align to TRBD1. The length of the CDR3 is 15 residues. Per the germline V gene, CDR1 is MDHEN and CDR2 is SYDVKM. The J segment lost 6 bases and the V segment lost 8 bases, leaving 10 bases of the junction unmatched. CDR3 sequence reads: CASCTGDSSNSPLHF. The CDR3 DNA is TGTGCCAGCTGTACAGGGGACTCAAGTAATTCACCCCTCCACTTT.

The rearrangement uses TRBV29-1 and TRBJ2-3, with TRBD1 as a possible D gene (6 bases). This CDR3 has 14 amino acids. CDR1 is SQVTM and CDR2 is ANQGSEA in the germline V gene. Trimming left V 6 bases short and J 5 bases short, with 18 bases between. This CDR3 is CSVSQQGARDTQYF. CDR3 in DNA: TGCAGCGTGAGTCAACAGGGAGCTAGAGATACGCAGTATTTT.

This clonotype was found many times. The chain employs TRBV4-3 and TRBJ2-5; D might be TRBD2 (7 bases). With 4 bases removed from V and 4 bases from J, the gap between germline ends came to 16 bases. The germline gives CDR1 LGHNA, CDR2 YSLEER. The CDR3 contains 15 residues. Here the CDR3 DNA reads TGCGCCAGCAGCCCCCGAGGGGGGGAGGGAGAGACCCAGTACTTC. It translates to CASSPRGGEGETQYF.

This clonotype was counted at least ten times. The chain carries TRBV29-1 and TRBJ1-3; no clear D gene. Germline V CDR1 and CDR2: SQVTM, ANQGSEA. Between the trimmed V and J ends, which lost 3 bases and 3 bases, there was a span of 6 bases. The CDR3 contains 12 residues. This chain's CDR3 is CSVDGGGNTIYF. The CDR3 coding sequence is TGCAGCGTTGATGGAGGTGGAAACACCATATATTTT.

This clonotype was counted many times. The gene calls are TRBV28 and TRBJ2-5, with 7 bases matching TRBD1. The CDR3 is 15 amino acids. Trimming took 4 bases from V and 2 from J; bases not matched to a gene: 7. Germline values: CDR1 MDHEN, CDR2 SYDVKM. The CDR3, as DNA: TGTGCCAGCAGTTCCCCGACAGGGAAGCAAGAGACCCAGTACTTC. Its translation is CASSSPTGKQETQYF.